The present entry profiles one T cell receptor (beta chain) with its context. As yet, its antigen is unknown. The CDR3 totals 16 residues. Germline assignment: CDR1 SGHRS and CDR2 YFSETQ. Trimming at V came to 0 bases and at J to 2 bases, leaving 7 bases not matched to a gene. The data were obtained in a study of cytomegalovirus exposure and HLA in healthy donors. Primers included in the PCR were 60 Vbeta and 13 Jbeta primers. Assay used: immunoSEQ multiplex PCR; TCRdb lists only in-frame clones, some missing. Among 60,000 to 90,000 clones listed, 70% were seen once. Findings and caveats of the study: It was shown in a later analysis that HLA-associated TCR beta chains were more clonally expanded than other, equally common chains. HLA allele associations emerged for some 16,000 TCR beta sequences in a later analysis, at 0.05 false discovery rate.

Sequencing was done on a sample of PBMCs. The chain joins TRBV5-1 to TRBJ2-5; 7 bases are a match to TRBD1. The clonotype originates from a woman aged 50 to 60 in good health and CMV-seropositive. The CDR3, as DNA: TGCGCCAGCAGCTTGGGCGACAGGGTTGGGCAAGAGACCCAGTACTTC. Protein sequence: CASSLGDRVGQETQYF.